This T cell receptor beta chain derives from a study of blood T cell repertoires in COVID-19. Germline V gives CDR1 MNHEY, CDR2 SMNVEV (reference sequence). The CDR3 contains 13 residues. V lost 8 bases and J lost 3; bases outside the gene matches: 6. Profiling relied on immunoSEQ multiplex PCR, and the TCRdb table lists in-frame clones only, not all of them. Of roughly 230,000 clones listed, about 85% are singletons. This chain uses TRBV27 with TRBJ2-5; TRBD2 aligns across 7 bases. Specimen: peripheral blood. The origin of this receptor is a middle-aged man with acute or convalescent COVID-19. CDR3 loop: CASCPAGEETQYF. The CDR3 DNA sequence: TGTGCCAGCTGCCCGGCGGGGGAAGAGACCCAGTACTTC.